This T cell receptor beta chain was profiled in a study of T cell responses to AZD1222 COVID-19 vaccine (dated by TCRdb to about 2021). For the wider study: AZD1222 recipients with second doses at about 4 weeks or about 12 weeks were pooled, because spike-specific TCR depth and breadth did not differ between schedules. A total of 240 or so trial participants underwent TCR sequencing, of whom some 200 had received two doses of AZD1222 and roughly 26 had received two doses of the MenACWY control vaccine. Trial participants were enrolled by age into subgroups of 18-55, 56-69 and 70-plus years, and roughly 160, 29 and 62 TCR-sequenced participants, respectively, were included in these subgroups.

CDR1 MNHNS and CDR2 SASEGT are derived from the germline V gene. The CDR3 goes from the cysteine to the phenylalanine over 16 residues. Left in the record is the CDR3 DNA by itself, 48 bases read in frame from the first base. The junction shows trimming of 1 base on V and 2 bases on J, plus 14 bases between the germline ends. The time point tag for this specimen amounts to: baseline before first vaccination. Vaccinee samples were obtained from the UK trials COV001 and COV002, which included a single-blind randomized controlled phase 2/3 trial of AZD1222 (ChAdOx1 nCoV-19) in healthy adults. For TCRbeta chain sequencing, PBMC samples were collected from trial participants at day 0 and at day 28 after the second dose. Note on this clone: Its antigen is currently not known. Base qualities were left out, and no much larger clone turns up one base away.

The CDR3 regions of human TCRbeta chains were analyzed by immunosequencing. Turning to the authors' computational methods: TCRs in the repertoires were compared against a reference library of SARS-CoV-2-specific TCRs that had been generated with the MIRA antigen-specificity platform. Breadth was defined as the fraction of unique TCRs that were SARS-CoV-2-associated. Depth was defined as the fraction of total T cells that were SARS-CoV-2-associated. Using the MIRA data, each spike-specific TCR was assigned both to the spike region to which the TCR was reactive and to a CD4 or CD8 class. Log10-transformed breadth and depth values were compared by one-way ANOVA with Sidak's multiple comparisons tests. TCRdb's version of the immuneACCESS table is confined to in-frame rearrangements and falls short of the full clone set. An unresolved V gene accounts for under half of the shortfall where checked; the remainder is of unknown origin. D and trimming come from the DNA, and the V and J calls and clone size come from that table. The sample records under 200,000 clones, approximately 93% of which are singletons. The top ten clonotypes cover roughly 3.9% of the sample.

Study-level results and caveats: Epitopes outside the regions mutated in the B.1.351 and B.1.1.7 variants were reportedly recognized by nearly half of the unique spike-specific TCRs. Vaccine-associated CD4 TCRs spanned the whole spike protein, with dominant responses in regions 160-218 and 743-854. Because no day 14 peak-response samples were available, the repertoires could be characterized only after the peak T cell response. Participants were mostly white British and included more females than males, and it was suggested by the authors that clonal diversity may have been underestimated. After two AZD1222 doses, spike-specific TCR breadth and depth were significantly higher than at day 0 and than in MenACWY recipients. In the small 56-69-year group, the increase in depth fell short of significance, most likely because of low power. Only five or six AZD1222 recipients were SARS-CoV-2 seropositive at baseline, limiting conclusions about previously exposed vaccinees.

The sample here was peripheral blood, taken on day 0 of AZD1222 vaccination. This chain joins TRBV6-1 to TRBJ2-5, with no confident D gene call. The receptor's source is an adult in good health. The CDR3 has the sequence CASSEGRKAYQETQYF. The sequenced DNA: TGTGCCAGCAGTGAAGGCAGAAAGGCCTATCAAGAGACCCAGTACTTC.